The 6 T cell receptor beta chains in this list originate from one sample, sequenced in a study of blood T cell repertoires in COVID-19. Libraries were prepared by immunoSEQ multiplex PCR; TCRdb keeps only in-frame clonotypes and omits some of them. The table lists 260,000 or so clones, 83% of them singletons, with approximately 4% in the top ten. The sequencing input was PBMCs or T cells enriched from blood (not recorded which). Receptors were obtained from a woman aged 35 to 49 who had been exposed to COVID-19.

The chain is built from TRBV19 and TRBJ1-2; no firm D call. CDR3 length: 11 residues. Trimming removed 9 bases at V and 5 bases at J, with 10 bases between. In germline, CDR1 is LNHDA, CDR2 SQIVND (reference sequence). DNA of the CDR3: TGTGCCAGCGAGGAGGGATATGGCTACACCTTC. Translation gives CASEEGYGYTF.

The chain links TRBV10-3 to TRBJ2-7; TRBD2 matches at 13 bases. V gave up 6 bases and J gave up 3 bases; unmatched junction bases: 5. There are 15 residues in the CDR3. Per the germline V gene, CDR1 is ENHRY and CDR2 is SYGVKD. CDR3 sequence reads: CAIRSGTSGVYEQYF. The CDR3 nucleotides are TGTGCCATCAGATCCGGGACTAGCGGGGTCTACGAGCAGTACTTC.

The chain employs TRBV18 and TRBJ2-3; possibly TRBD1 for D (5 bases). This CDR3 has 16 amino acids. Germline assignment: CDR1 KGHSH and CDR2 LQKENI. Deletions cut 3 bases from V and 2 bases from J, with 15 bases between. The CDR3 reads CASSPETVETTDTQYF. CDR3 DNA sequence: TGTGCCAGCTCACCGGAGACAGTGGAGACCACAGATACGCAGTATTTT.

This rearrangement joins TRBV27 to TRBJ2-2, with D possibly being TRBD1 (5 bases). The germline V gene encodes CDR1 MNHEY and CDR2 SMNVEV (reference sequence). The CDR3 spans 13 residues. V was trimmed by 8 bases and J by 8 bases, leaving 15 bases between them. In nucleotides, the CDR3 is TGTGCCAGCCTGGGGCCAACTGCTGGGGAGCTGTTTTTT. This translates into CASLGPTAGELFF.

The CDR3 nucleotides read TGTGCCAGCAGTCCCGGACAGGGAGTCGCTGAAGCTTTCTTT. Translation: CASSPGQGVAEAFF. The chain couples TRBV28 to TRBJ1-1; 8 bases agree with TRBD1. J lost 6 bases, V lost 5 bases, and 8 bases had no gene match. The CDR3 is made up of 14 amino acids. CDR1 is MDHEN and CDR2 is SYDVKM in the germline V gene.

V usage is TRBV7-6 and J usage is TRBJ1-2; 10 bases map to TRBD1. Germline V gene lookup returns CDR1 SGHVS and CDR2 FNYEAQ. V was pared by 6 bases and J by 3 bases, with 7 bases of the junction left unmatched. This CDR3 has 15 residues. The CDR3 spells CASSEGQGTDYGYTF. In DNA form, the CDR3 reads TGTGCCAGCAGTGAGGGACAGGGGACGGACTATGGCTACACCTTC.